This entry lists 5 T cell receptor beta chains sequenced from one sample in a study of blood T cell repertoires in COVID-19. TCRdb's table, derived via immunoSEQ multiplex PCR, lists solely in-frame clones and lacks some. Altogether approximately 72,000 clones are present, 75% to 90% being singletons, with the ten largest covering roughly 32%. The sample comprised peripheral blood. The receptor set was obtained from an elderly woman with active or convalescent COVID-19.

This clone was counted a single time. The junction departs from germline at one end; a sequencing error may be responsible. V and J are TRBV7-7 and TRBJ2-5; weak D call: TRBD1 (6 bases). Germline lookup yields CDR1 SSHAT and CDR2 FNYEAQ (reference sequence). The CDR3 is 18 amino acids. CDR3: CASSPITAGEIFRETQYF. In DNA, the CDR3 is TGTGCTAGCAGCCCCATTACAGCAGGGGAAATTTTTCGGGAGACCCAGTACTTC. Looking up the rest from reference TRBV7-7 and TRBJ2-5 gives the full variable domain: GAGVSQSPRYKVTKRGQDVTLRCDPISSHATLYWYQQALGQGPEFLTYFNYEAQPDKSGLPSDRFSAERPEGSISTLTIQRTEQRDSAMYRCASSPITAGEIFRETQYFGPGTRLLVL.

J is TRBJ1-4 and V is TRBV18; D possibly corresponds to TRBD1 (5 bases). This CDR3 has 17 residues. V lost 6 bases to trimming and J lost 10 bases, with 27 bases between them. In germline, CDR1 is KGHSH, CDR2 LQKENI. DNA of the CDR3: TGTGCCAGCTCGAGAGCGGAACCGGGACTGGTGCAGGGAAAACTGTTTTTT. Translation gives CASSRAEPGLVQGKLFF.

This rearrangement joins TRBV27 to TRBJ2-2; 7 bases align to TRBD1. Trimming at V came to 6 bases and at J to 5 bases, leaving 6 bases not matched to a gene. Germline assignment: CDR1 MNHEY and CDR2 SMNVEV (reference sequence). The CDR3 has 14 residues. Here the CDR3 DNA reads TGTGCCAGCAGGGACAGGACCCAAACCGGGGAGCTGTTTTTT. Translated, it gives CASRDRTQTGELFF.

This clone showed up just once. The chain is built from TRBV7-2 and TRBJ2-1; tentatively, D is TRBD2 (6 bases). CDR1 and CDR2 from the germline V gene are SGHTA and FQGNSA. CDR3 size: 14 residues. Trimming cost V 4 bases and J 8 bases, with 15 bases left between them. CDR3: CASSSYYPGDEQFF. In DNA, the CDR3 is TGTGCCAGCAGCTCATATTACCCGGGGGATGAGCAGTTCTTC.

This clone was picked up a small number of times. This rearrangement joins TRBV6-5 to TRBJ2-2; perhaps TRBD2 as D (5 bases). Germline lookup yields CDR1 MNHEY and CDR2 SVGAGI. The V end lost 5 bases, the J end lost 4 bases, and 14 bases lay between the germline ends. The CDR3 length is 15 residues. CDR3 sequence reads: CASSPRSLATGELFF. The CDR3 DNA is TGTGCCAGCAGTCCCCGATCGCTAGCCACCGGGGAGCTGTTTTTT.